This TCR gamma chain was found in a study of gamma-delta chains in newborns, infants, children. Study as a whole: Microbial exposure reportedly drives polyclonal innate γδ T cell expansion after birth.

By share, this clone counts as medium-sized. Other nucleotide sequences in the sample specify the same CDR3. The germline V gene has CDR1 GITISATS and CDR2 ISYDGTV (reference sequence). The length of the CDR3 is 16 residues. The ends lost 1 base at V and 5 bases at J; junction bases unmatched: 2. TCRdb fed the reads to CATT. The sample lists 1,700 or so gamma-chain clones; about 12% were seen once. The chain uses TRGV9 and TRGJP. The material sequenced was blood. The receptor's source is a child who was a newborn, infant or young child, either healthy, febrile or measles-vaccinated (not recorded which). The chain's CDR3 is CALWEVEELGKKIKVF. Written as DNA, the CDR3 is TGTGCCTTGTGGGAGGTAGAAGAGTTGGGCAAAAAAATCAAGGTATTT.